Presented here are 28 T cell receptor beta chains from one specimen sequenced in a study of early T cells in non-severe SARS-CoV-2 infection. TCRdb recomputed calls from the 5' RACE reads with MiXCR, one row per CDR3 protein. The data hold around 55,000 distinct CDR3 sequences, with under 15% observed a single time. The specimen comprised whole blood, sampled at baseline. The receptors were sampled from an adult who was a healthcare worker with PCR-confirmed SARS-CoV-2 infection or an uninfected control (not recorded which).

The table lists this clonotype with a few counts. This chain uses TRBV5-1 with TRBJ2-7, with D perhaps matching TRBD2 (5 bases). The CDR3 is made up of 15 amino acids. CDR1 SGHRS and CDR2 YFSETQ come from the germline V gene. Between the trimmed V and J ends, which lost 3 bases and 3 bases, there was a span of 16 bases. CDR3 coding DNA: TGCGCCAGCAGCTGGCCTAGGGAGCCCGACTACGAGCAGTACTTC. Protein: CASSWPREPDYEQYF.

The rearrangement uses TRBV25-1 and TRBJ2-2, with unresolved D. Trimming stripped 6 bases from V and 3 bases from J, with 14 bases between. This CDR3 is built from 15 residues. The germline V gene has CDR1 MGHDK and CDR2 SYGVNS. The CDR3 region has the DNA TGTGCCAGCAGCGACAAGGCAGGCGACACCGGGGAGCTGTTTTTT. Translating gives CASSDKAGDTGELFF.

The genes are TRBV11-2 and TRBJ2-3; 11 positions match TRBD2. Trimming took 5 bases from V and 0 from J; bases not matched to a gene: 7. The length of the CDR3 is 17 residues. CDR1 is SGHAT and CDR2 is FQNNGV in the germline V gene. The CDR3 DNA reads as TGTGCCAGCAGCCGGACTAGCGGGTCTACTAGCACAGATACGCAGTATTTT. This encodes CASSRTSGSTSTDTQYF.

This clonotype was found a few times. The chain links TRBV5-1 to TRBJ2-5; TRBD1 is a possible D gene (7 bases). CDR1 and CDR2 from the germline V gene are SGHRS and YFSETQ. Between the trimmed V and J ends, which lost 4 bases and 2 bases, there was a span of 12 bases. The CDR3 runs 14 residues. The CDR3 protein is CASSGGTAQETQYF. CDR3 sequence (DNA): TGCGCCAGCAGCGGCGGGACAGCTCAAGAGACCCAGTACTTC.

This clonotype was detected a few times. CDR3 residues: CASNEGNDEKLFF. The CDR3 region has the DNA TGTGCCAGCAACGAGGGGAACGATGAAAAACTGTTTTTT. The chain recombines TRBV28 with TRBJ1-4; D is perhaps TRBD1 (5 bases). V lost 7 bases to trimming and J lost 6 bases, with 12 bases between them. The CDR3 loop spans 13 amino acids. Germline CDR1 is MDHEN and CDR2 is SYDVKM.

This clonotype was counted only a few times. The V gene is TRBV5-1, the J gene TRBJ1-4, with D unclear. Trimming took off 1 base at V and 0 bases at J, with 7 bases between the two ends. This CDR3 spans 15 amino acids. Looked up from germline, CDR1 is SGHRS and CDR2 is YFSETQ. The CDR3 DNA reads TGCGCCAGCAGCTTGAAGGGTGCAACTAATGAAAAACTGTTTTTT. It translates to CASSLKGATNEKLFF.

Here the CDR3 reads CSARTGDYYGYTF. Written as DNA, the CDR3 is TGCAGTGCCCGGACAGGGGACTACTATGGCTACACCTTC. V gene TRBV20-1 combines with J gene TRBJ1-2, with TRBD1 matching over 9 bases. The J segment lost 3 bases and the V segment lost 6 bases, leaving 5 bases of the junction unmatched. The CDR3 has 13 residues. The germline V gene encodes CDR1 DFQATT and CDR2 SNEGSKA (reference sequence).

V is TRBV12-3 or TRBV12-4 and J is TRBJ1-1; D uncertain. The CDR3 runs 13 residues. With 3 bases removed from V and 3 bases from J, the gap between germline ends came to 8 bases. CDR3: CASSFGEYTEAFF. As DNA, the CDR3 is TGTGCCAGCAGTTTCGGGGAGTACACTGAAGCTTTCTTT.

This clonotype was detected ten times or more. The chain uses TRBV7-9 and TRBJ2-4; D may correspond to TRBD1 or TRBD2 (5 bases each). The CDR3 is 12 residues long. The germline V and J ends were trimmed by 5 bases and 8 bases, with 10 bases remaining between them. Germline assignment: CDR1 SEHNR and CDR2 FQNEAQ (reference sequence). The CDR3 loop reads CASSPVGDIQYF. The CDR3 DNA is TGTGCCAGCAGCCCAGTGGGGGACATTCAGTACTTC. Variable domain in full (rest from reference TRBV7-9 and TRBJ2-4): DTGVSQNPRHKITKRGQNVTFRCDPISEHNRLYWYRQTLGQGPEFLTYFQNEAQLEKSRLLSDRFSAERPKGSFSTLEIQRTEQGDSAMYLCASSPVGDIQYFGAGTRLSVL.

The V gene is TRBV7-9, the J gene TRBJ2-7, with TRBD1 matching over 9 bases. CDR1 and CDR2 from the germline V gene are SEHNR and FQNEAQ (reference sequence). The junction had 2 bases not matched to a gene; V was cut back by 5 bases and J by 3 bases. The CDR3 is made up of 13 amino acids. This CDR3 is CASSGDRVYEQYF. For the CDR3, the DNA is TGTGCCAGCAGCGGGGACAGGGTCTACGAGCAGTACTTC.

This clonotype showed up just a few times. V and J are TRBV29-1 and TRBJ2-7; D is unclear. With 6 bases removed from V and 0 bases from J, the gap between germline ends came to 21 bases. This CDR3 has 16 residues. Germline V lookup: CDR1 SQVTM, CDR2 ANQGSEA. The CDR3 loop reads CSVRQQTASSSYEQYF. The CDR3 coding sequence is TGCAGCGTCCGCCAACAAACAGCGTCGAGCTCCTACGAGCAGTACTTC.

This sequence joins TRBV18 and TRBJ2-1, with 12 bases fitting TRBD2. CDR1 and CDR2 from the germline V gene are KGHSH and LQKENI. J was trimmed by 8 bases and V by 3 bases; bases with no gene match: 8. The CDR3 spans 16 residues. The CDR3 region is CASSPMASGGADEQFF. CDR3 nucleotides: TGTGCCAGCTCACCCATGGCTAGCGGGGGGGCAGATGAGCAGTTCTTC.

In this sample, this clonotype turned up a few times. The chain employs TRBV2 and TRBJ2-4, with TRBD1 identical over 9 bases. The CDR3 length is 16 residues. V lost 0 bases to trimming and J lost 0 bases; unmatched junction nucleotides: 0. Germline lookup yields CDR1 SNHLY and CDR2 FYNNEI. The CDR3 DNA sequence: TGTGCCAGCAGTGAAGCGACAGGGGGAGCCAAAAACATTCAGTACTTC. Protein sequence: CASSEATGGAKNIQYF.

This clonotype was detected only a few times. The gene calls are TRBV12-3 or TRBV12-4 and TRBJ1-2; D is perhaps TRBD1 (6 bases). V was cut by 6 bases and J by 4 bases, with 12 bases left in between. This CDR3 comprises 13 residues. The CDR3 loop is CASRGGVVYGYTF. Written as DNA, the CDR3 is TGTGCCAGCAGAGGGGGAGTAGTCTATGGCTACACCTTC.

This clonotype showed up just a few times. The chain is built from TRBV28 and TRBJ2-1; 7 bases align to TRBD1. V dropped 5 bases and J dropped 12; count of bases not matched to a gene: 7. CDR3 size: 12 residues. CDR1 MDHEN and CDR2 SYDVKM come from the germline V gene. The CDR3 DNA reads TGTGCCAGCAGTATCCTACAGGGGACGCAGTTCTTC. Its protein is CASSILQGTQFF. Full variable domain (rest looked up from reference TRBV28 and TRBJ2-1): DVKVTQSSRYLVKRTGEKVFLECVQDMDHENMFWYRQDPGLGLRLIYFSYDVKMKEKGDIPEGYSVSREKKERFSLILESASTNQTSMYLCASSILQGTQFFGPGTRLTVL.

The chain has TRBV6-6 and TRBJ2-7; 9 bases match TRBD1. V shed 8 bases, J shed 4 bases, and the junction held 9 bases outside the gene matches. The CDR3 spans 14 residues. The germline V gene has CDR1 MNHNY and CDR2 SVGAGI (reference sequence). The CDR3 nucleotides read TGTGCCAGCTGCATACCGGACAGGGGTTACGAGCAGTACTTC. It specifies CASCIPDRGYEQYF.

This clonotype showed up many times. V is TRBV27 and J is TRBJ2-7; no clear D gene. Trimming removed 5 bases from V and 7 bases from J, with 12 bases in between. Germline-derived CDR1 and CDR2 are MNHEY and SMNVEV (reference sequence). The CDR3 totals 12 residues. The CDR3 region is CASSPYLGEQYF. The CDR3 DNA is TGTGCCAGCAGTCCCTATTTGGGGGAGCAGTACTTC.

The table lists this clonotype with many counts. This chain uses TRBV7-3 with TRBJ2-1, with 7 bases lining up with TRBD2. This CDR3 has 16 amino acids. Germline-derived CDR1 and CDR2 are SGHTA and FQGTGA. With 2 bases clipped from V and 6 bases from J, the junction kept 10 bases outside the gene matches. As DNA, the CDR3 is TGTGCCAGCAGCTTATGGGGTACTAGCGCCCTCAATGAGCAGTTCTTC. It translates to CASSLWGTSALNEQFF.

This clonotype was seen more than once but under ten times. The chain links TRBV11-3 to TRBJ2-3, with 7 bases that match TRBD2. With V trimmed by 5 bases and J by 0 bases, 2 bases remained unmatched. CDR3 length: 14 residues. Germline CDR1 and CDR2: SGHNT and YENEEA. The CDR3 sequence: CASSQGLSTDTQYF. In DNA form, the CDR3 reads TGTGCCAGCAGCCAGGGACTAAGCACAGATACGCAGTATTTT.

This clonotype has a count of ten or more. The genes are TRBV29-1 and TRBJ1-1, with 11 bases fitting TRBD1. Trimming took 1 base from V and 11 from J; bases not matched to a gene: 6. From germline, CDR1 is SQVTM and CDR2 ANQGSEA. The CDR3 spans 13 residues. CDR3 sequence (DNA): TGCAGCGTTGAAGCGGGACAGGGGGTCTTTGCTTTCTTT. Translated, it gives CSVEAGQGVFAFF.

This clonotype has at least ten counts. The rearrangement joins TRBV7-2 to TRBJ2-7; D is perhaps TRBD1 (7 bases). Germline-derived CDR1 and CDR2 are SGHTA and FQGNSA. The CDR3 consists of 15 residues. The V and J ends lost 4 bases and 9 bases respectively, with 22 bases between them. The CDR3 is CASSSVAGSQGGQYF. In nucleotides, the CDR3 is TGTGCCAGCAGCTCCGTTGCCGGGTCCCAGGGGGGGCAGTACTTC. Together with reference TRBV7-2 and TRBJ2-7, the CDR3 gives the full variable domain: GAGVSQSPSNKVTEKGKDVELRCDPISGHTALYWYRQSLGQGLEFLIYFQGNSAPDKSGLPSDRFSAERTGGSVSTLTIQRTQQEDSAVYLCASSSVAGSQGGQYFGPGTRLTVT.

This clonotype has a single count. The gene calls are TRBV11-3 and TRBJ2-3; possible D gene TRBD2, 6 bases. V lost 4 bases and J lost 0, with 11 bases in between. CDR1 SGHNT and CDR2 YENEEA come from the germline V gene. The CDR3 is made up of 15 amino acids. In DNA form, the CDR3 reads TGTGCCAGCAGCTCCGGACTAACTAGCACAGATACGCAGTATTTT. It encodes CASSSGLTSTDTQYF.

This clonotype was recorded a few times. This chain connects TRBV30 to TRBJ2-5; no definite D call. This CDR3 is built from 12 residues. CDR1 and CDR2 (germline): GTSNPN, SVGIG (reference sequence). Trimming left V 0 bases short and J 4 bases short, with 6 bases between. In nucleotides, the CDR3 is TGTGCCTGGAGTGTAGGACGAGAGACCCAGTACTTC. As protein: CAWSVGRETQYF.

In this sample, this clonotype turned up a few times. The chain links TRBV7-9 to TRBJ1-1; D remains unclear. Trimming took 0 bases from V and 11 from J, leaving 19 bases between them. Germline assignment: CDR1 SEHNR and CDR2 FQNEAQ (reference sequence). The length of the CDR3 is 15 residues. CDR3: CASSLAEVTKAEAFF. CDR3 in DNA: TGTGCCAGCAGCTTAGCGGAGGTGACTAAGGCGGAGGCTTTCTTT.

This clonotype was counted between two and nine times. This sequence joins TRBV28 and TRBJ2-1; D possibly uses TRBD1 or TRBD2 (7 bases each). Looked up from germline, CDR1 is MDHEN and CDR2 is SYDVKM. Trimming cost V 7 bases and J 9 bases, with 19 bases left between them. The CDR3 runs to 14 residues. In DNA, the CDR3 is TGTGCCAGCATCCTGGGAGGGGGCTTTCGTGAGCAGTTCTTC. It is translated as CASILGGGFREQFF.

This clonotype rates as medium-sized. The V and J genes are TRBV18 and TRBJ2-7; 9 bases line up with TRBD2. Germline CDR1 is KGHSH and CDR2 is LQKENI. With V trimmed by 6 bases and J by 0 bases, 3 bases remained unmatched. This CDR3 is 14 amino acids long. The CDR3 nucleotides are TGTGCCAGCTCTAGCGGGAGTCCCTCCTACGAGCAGTACTTC. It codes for CASSSGSPSYEQYF.

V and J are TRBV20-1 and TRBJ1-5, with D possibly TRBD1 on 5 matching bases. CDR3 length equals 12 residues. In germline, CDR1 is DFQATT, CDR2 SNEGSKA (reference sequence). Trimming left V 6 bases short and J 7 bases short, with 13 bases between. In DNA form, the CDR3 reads TGCAGTGCGCGTCCCAGGGAACAGCCCCAGCATTTT. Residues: CSARPREQPQHF.

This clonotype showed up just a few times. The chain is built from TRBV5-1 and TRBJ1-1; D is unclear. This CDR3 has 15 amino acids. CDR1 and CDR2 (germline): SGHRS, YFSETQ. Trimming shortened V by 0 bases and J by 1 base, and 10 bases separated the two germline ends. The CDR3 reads CASSLDSIGNTEAFF. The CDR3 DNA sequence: TGCGCCAGCAGCTTGGACAGCATTGGGAACACTGAAGCTTTCTTT.